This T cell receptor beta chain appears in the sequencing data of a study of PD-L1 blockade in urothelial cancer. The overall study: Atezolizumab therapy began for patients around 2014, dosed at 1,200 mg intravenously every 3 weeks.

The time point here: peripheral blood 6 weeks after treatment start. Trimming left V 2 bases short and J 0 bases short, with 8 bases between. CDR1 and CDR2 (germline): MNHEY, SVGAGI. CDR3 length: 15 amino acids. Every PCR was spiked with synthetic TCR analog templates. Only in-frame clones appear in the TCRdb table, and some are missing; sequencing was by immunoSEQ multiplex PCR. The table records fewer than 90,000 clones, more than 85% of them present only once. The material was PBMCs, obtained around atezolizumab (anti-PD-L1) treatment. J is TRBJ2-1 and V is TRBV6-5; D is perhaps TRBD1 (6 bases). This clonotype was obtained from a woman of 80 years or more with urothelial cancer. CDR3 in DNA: TGTGCCAGCAGTTACGACAGGAGCTCCTACAATGAGCAGTTCTTC. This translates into CASSYDRSSYNEQFF.